The 20 T cell receptor beta chains given below trace back to one sample, sequenced in a study of blood T cell repertoires in COVID-19. This table comes from immunoSEQ multiplex PCR, and its TCRdb copy is limited to in-frame clones, with some not included. The table records some 300,000 clones, 89% of them present only once. Sequencing input: PBMCs or T cells enriched from blood (not recorded which). These receptors were obtained from a woman aged 45-60 years who had been exposed to COVID-19.

The rearrangement uses TRBV19 and TRBJ1-2; 7 positions match TRBD1. Per the germline V gene, CDR1 is LNHDA and CDR2 is SQIVND (reference sequence). This CDR3 spans 15 amino acids. The V and J ends lost 3 bases and 6 bases, in that order; junction bases with no gene match: 10. The CDR3: CASSMWGQRGNGYTF. For the CDR3, the DNA is TGTGCCAGTAGTATGTGGGGACAGCGAGGCAATGGCTACACCTTC.

This rearrangement joins TRBV28 to TRBJ1-1; D may be TRBD1 (5 bases). This CDR3 has 13 residues. Trimming removed 6 bases from V and 5 bases from J, with 13 bases in between. Germline values: CDR1 MDHEN, CDR2 SYDVKM. The CDR3 reads CASRLPGRTEAFF. The CDR3, as DNA: TGTGCCAGCAGGCTCCCAGGGCGGACTGAAGCTTTCTTT.

This chain joins TRBV6-5 and TRBJ2-7, with TRBD2 identical over 10 bases. Germline values: CDR1 MNHEY, CDR2 SVGAGI. This CDR3 spans 16 amino acids. The trim removed 0 bases at V and 3 bases at J, leaving 5 bases unmatched. For the CDR3, the DNA is TGTGCCAGCAGTTACTCGGGGGTAGCGGGGGGCTACGAGCAGTACTTC. The encoded protein is CASSYSGVAGGYEQYF.

The V and J genes are TRBV28 and TRBJ2-1; 8 bases fit TRBD1. Germline V gene lookup returns CDR1 MDHEN and CDR2 SYDVKM. The V and J ends lost 6 bases and 11 bases, in that order; junction bases with no gene match: 6. The CDR3 contains 12 residues. The CDR3 DNA reads TGTGCCAGCAGAGCGGACAGGGTGAAGCAGTTCTTC. The encoded protein is CASRADRVKQFF.

The chain couples TRBV11-2 to TRBJ2-5, with 10 bases matching TRBD1. V was pared by 2 bases and J by 5 bases, with 8 bases of the junction left unmatched. The CDR3 extends over 16 amino acids. Germline V lookup: CDR1 SGHAT, CDR2 FQNNGV. CDR3 residues: CASSLRPGQGNETQYF. The CDR3 DNA sequence: TGTGCCAGCAGCTTACGTCCGGGACAGGGGAATGAGACCCAGTACTTC.

The gene calls are TRBV5-5 and TRBJ2-7; D uncertain. Per germline, CDR1 SGHKS and CDR2 YYEKEE (reference sequence). Trimming removed 4 bases at V and 0 bases at J, with 11 bases between. The CDR3 is 14 amino acids. The CDR3 DNA reads TGTGCCAGCAGCCCCCAGACTTCCTCCTACGAGCAGTACTTC. Protein: CASSPQTSSYEQYF.

This chain uses TRBV5-1 with TRBJ1-2; no definite D call. CDR3 size: 14 residues. Trimming removed 3 bases at V and 8 bases at J, with 17 bases between. CDR1 and CDR2 from the germline V gene are SGHRS and YFSETQ. The CDR3 DNA is TGCGCCAGCAGCTCTGGGTTTTGGGCAGACGGCTACACCTTC. It codes for CASSSGFWADGYTF.

The genes are TRBV9 and TRBJ1-2, with 8 nucleotides matching TRBD1. Trimming at V came to 3 bases and at J to 4 bases, leaving 2 bases not matched to a gene. From germline, CDR1 is SGDLS and CDR2 YYNGEE. The CDR3 contains 13 residues. The CDR3 is CASSGQGSYGYTF. The CDR3 DNA is TGTGCCAGCAGCGGACAGGGGAGCTATGGCTACACCTTC.

The V gene is TRBV4-1, the J gene TRBJ1-2; 10 bases agree with TRBD1. This CDR3 spans 15 amino acids. The trim removed 5 bases at V and 7 bases at J, leaving 10 bases unmatched. In germline, CDR1 is MGHRA, CDR2 YSYEKL. The CDR3 protein is CASSVGTGDSFGYTF. CDR3 nucleotide sequence: TGCGCCAGCAGCGTAGGGACAGGGGATTCGTTTGGCTACACCTTC.

The rearrangement links TRBV4-1 to TRBJ1-5; unclear D gene. Trimming pared 0 bases from V and 0 bases from J, leaving 12 bases between. This CDR3 is 17 amino acids long. Germline-derived CDR1 and CDR2 are MGHRA and YSYEKL. This CDR3 reads CASSQDPTLYSNQPQHF. The CDR3 coding sequence is TGCGCCAGCAGCCAAGACCCGACACTCTATAGCAATCAGCCCCAGCATTTT.

The gene calls are TRBV18 and TRBJ2-3, with 14 positions matching TRBD2. The V segment lost 7 bases and the J segment 5 bases; nucleotides outside the gene matches: 8. Looked up from germline, CDR1 is KGHSH and CDR2 is LQKENI. The CDR3 sequence is 16 residues long. The CDR3 loop reads CASFPGLAGGQDTQYF. The CDR3 region has the DNA TGTGCCAGCTTTCCAGGACTAGCGGGGGGCCAAGATACGCAGTATTTT.

Only one count was recorded for this clone. J is TRBJ2-3 and V is TRBV5-1, with 13 bases identical to TRBD2. Looked up from germline, CDR1 is SGHRS and CDR2 is YFSETQ. This CDR3 contains 17 residues. J was trimmed by 4 bases and V by 4 bases; bases with no gene match: 9. In DNA, the CDR3 is TGCGCCAGCAGCCTAGGACTAGCGGGGGTCGGAGCAGATACGCAGTATTTT. Translating it yields CASSLGLAGVGADTQYF.

The chain links TRBV2 to TRBJ2-7, with 9 bases fitting TRBD2. V lost 5 bases and J lost 2; bases outside the gene matches: 7. CDR1 and CDR2 (germline): SNHLY, FYNNEI. This CDR3 has 15 amino acids. The CDR3 coding sequence is TGTGCCAGCAGTTATAGCGGGGGCCCTACCTACGAGCAGTACTTC. It codes for CASSYSGGPTYEQYF.

This clone appeared once. This chain links TRBV7-9 with TRBJ2-1, with 11 positions matching TRBD2. The CDR3 is 16 amino acids. With 5 bases clipped from V and 6 bases from J, the junction kept 9 bases outside the gene matches. Germline V gives CDR1 SEHNR, CDR2 FQNEAQ (reference sequence). The CDR3 sequence is CASSIIAGGPFNEQFF. In DNA form, the CDR3 reads TGTGCCAGCAGCATTATAGCGGGGGGGCCTTTCAATGAGCAGTTCTTC.

The rearrangement uses TRBV7-2 and TRBJ2-5, with TRBD1 identical over 8 bases. CDR1 and CDR2 from the germline V gene are SGHTA and FQGNSA. This CDR3 region has 15 residues. The trim removed 5 bases at V and 4 bases at J, leaving 9 bases unmatched. Written as DNA, the CDR3 is TGTGCCAGCAGCCACGGACAGGGTCGATTAGAGACCCAGTACTTC. This encodes CASSHGQGRLETQYF.

The chain has TRBV27 and TRBJ2-7; TRBD1 might be the D (6 bases). The CDR3 extends over 13 amino acids. With 7 bases removed from V and 6 bases from J, the gap between germline ends came to 16 bases. Germline V gene sequence: CDR1 MNHEY, CDR2 SMNVEV (reference sequence). The CDR3, as DNA: TGTGCCAGCACCAGGTTGGGGGCATCCGAGCAGTACTTC. As protein: CASTRLGASEQYF.

A word on this clone: One junction end disagrees with the germline gene, perhaps due to a read error. The chain uses TRBV7-7 and TRBJ2-3, with 7 bases that match TRBD2. Germline V gene data show CDR1 as SSHAT and CDR2 as FNYEAQ (reference sequence). The CDR3 totals 15 residues. The chain's CDR3 is CASRETSSAADTQYF. CDR3 coding DNA: TGTGCTAGCAGGGAGACTAGCTCCGCGGCAGATACGCAGTATTTT.

The chain joins TRBV5-1 to TRBJ2-2, with a tentative D call TRBD1 (6 bases). The CDR3 spans 16 residues. Germline assignment: CDR1 SGHRS and CDR2 YFSETQ. V lost 5 bases and J lost 5, with 19 bases in between. The CDR3 sequence is CASRGAPQGSTGELFF. The CDR3 DNA follows: TGCGCCAGCAGGGGGGCTCCACAGGGATCAACCGGGGAGCTGTTTTTT. Full variable domain (missing parts from reference TRBV5-1 and TRBJ2-2): KAGVTQTPRYLIKTRGQQVTLSCSPISGHRSVSWYQQTPGQGLQFLFEYFSETQRNKGNFPGRFSGRQFSNSRSEMNVSTLELGDSALYLCASRGAPQGSTGELFFGEGSRLTVL.

The chain recombines TRBV9 with TRBJ2-1; perhaps TRBD2 as D (6 bases). The V gene lost 0 bases and the J gene lost 3 bases, with 19 bases spanning the gap. The CDR3 extends over 18 amino acids. From germline, CDR1 is SGDLS and CDR2 YYNGEE. The CDR3 loop reads CASSVGGVPSAHYNEQFF. CDR3 bases: TGTGCCAGCAGCGTAGGCGGCGTGCCTAGCGCCCACTACAATGAGCAGTTCTTC.

The CDR3 loop is CASSPPEGTKLSYEQYF. The DNA of the CDR3 is TGCGCCAGCAGCCCACCCGAGGGGACAAAGCTCTCCTACGAGCAGTACTTC. The chain uses TRBV5-1 and TRBJ2-7; possible D gene TRBD1, 6 bases. The CDR3 covers 17 residues. Trimming removed 4 bases at V and 0 bases at J, with 20 bases between. Germline V gene data show CDR1 as SGHRS and CDR2 as YFSETQ.